The clone carrying this TCR beta chain was detected many times. What it binds is not known. This specimen belongs to a study of Graves' ophthalmopathy and Graves' hyperthyroidism. Germline V lookup: CDR1 LNHNV, CDR2 YYDKDF (reference sequence). This CDR3 has 15 amino acids. Trimming removed 0 bases from V and 6 bases from J, with 9 bases in between. For repertoire sequencing, the TCR beta CDR3 regions were amplified from RNA transcripts. HTBI primers served in a first-round RT-PCR, which a second-round multiplex PCR followed. TCRdb used MiXCR to reprocess the multiplex PCR reads, holding one entry per CDR3 protein. In the table there are 300,000 or so distinct CDR3 sequences, roughly 17% of which are singletons. Orbital computed tomography, together with clinical symptoms, serum thyroxine, TRAb and thyroid ultrasound, was used for diagnosis. Notes on the study in general: Among expanded thyroid clonotypes above 0.001 frequency, most also occurred in blood.

This receptor was identified in an adult man with Graves' ophthalmopathy. The chain is built from TRBV15 and TRBJ1-6; D unresolved. The source material was peripheral blood. The CDR3 DNA reads TGTGCCACCAGCAGAGATGAAGGATTTAATTCACCCCTCCACTTT. Amino acid sequence: CATSRDEGFNSPLHF. Using reference TRBV15 and TRBJ1-6 for the parts outside the CDR3, the full variable domain is DAMVIQNPRYQVTQFGKPVTLSCSQTLNHNVMYWYQQKSSQAPKLLFHYYDKDFNNEADTPDNFQSRRPNTSFCFLDIRSPGLGDTAMYLCATSRDEGFNSPLHFGNGTRLTVT.